The sequence of this T cell receptor beta chain was determined in a study of shared T cell receptors in the human thymus. Libraries were prepared by immunoSEQ multiplex PCR; TCRdb keeps only in-frame clonotypes and omits some of them. The table shows over 65,000 clones, with nearly 95% occurring only once. The CDR3 has 18 residues. Per germline, CDR1 GTSNPN and CDR2 SVGIG (reference sequence). The junction had 5 bases not matched to a gene; V was cut back by 0 bases and J by 0 bases. What was sequenced was thymocytes. The chain employs TRBV30 and TRBJ2-1, with 13 bases fitting TRBD2. The clonotype originates from a human donor. CDR3 residues: CAWSVLAGGIGSYNEQFF. As DNA, the CDR3 is TGTGCCTGGAGTGTACTAGCGGGGGGGATTGGCTCCTACAATGAGCAGTTCTTC. Combining the CDR3 with reference TRBV30 and TRBJ2-1 gives the whole variable domain SQTIHQWPATLVQPVGSPLSLECTVEGTSNPNLYWYRQAAGRGLQLLFYSVGIGQISSEVPQNLSASRPQDRQFILSSKKLLLSDSGFYLCAWSVLAGGIGSYNEQFFGPGTRLTVL.